The 25 T cell receptor beta chains listed next were all sequenced from one sample in a study of cytomegalovirus exposure and HLA in healthy donors. The table came from immunoSEQ multiplex PCR; TCRdb's copy has only in-frame clones and leaves some out. Of 180,000 or so clones listed, around nine tenths were seen once; the top ten hold about 1.5%. The sample consisted of PBMCs. All receptors come from a woman in her 30s in good health and CMV-seronegative.

V is TRBV14 and J is TRBJ2-7, with a weak D call TRBD2 (5 bases). This CDR3 contains 14 residues. V lost 4 bases and J 0 bases, leaving 10 bases between the germline ends. Per the germline V gene, CDR1 is SGHDN and CDR2 is FVKESK. CDR3 nucleotides: TGTGCCAGCAGCCGCGGTAGCGACTCCTACGAGCAGTACTTC. Amino acid sequence: CASSRGSDSYEQYF.

The CDR3 is CASSLTGQGYEQYF. The CDR3 bases are TGTGCCAGCAGCTTGACGGGACAAGGTTACGAGCAGTACTTC. The chain has TRBV7-8 and TRBJ2-7; D possibly corresponds to TRBD1 (6 bases). Per the germline V gene, CDR1 is SGHVS and CDR2 is FQNEAQ. The CDR3 covers 14 residues. V was pared by 3 bases and J by 4 bases, with 13 bases between.

This chain joins TRBV4-1 and TRBJ2-7; no reliable D call. The V end was cut by 1 base, the J end by 5 bases, with 6 bases between. The CDR3 spans 12 residues. CDR1 MGHRA and CDR2 YSYEKL come from the germline V gene. CDR3 sequence reads: CASSQVENEQYF. CDR3 bases: TGCGCCAGCAGCCAAGTCGAGAACGAGCAGTACTTC.

In DNA form, the CDR3 reads TGTGCCAGCAGCCAGGGACAGGGTTATGGCTACACCTTC. Amino acids: CASSQGQGYGYTF. V gene TRBV6-5 combines with J gene TRBJ1-2; TRBD1 matches at 9 bases. V shed 6 bases and J 5 bases; nucleotides not matched to a gene: 4. Germline V gives CDR1 MNHEY, CDR2 SVGAGI. The CDR3 has 13 amino acids.

The chain combines TRBV6-5 with TRBJ1-1, with D tentatively TRBD1 (6 bases). In germline, CDR1 is MNHEY, CDR2 SVGAGI. The V end lost 4 bases, the J end lost 2 bases, and 11 bases lay between the germline ends. The CDR3 contains 14 residues. CDR3 sequence reads: CASSLRQANTEAFF. The CDR3 DNA follows: TGTGCCAGCAGTTTAAGACAGGCAAACACTGAAGCTTTCTTT.

The chain is built from TRBV10-1 and TRBJ2-7, with D perhaps TRBD1 (6 bases). V lost 4 bases to trimming and J lost 7 bases, with 14 bases between them. The CDR3 length is 13 residues. Germline V gives CDR1 WNHNN, CDR2 SYGVQD (reference sequence). The CDR3, as DNA: TGCGCCAGCAGTGGGACATCCCAGGGGGAGCAGTACTTC. Protein sequence: CASSGTSQGEQYF.

The CDR3 is CASSLGSGGSYEQYF. The CDR3 nucleotides read TGTGCCAGCAGCTTAGGCTCTGGCGGGAGCTACGAGCAGTACTTC. The rearrangement uses TRBV13 and TRBJ2-7, with TRBD2 matching over 7 bases. This CDR3 is 15 amino acids long. V dropped 0 bases and J dropped 3; count of bases not matched to a gene: 5. CDR1 PRHDT and CDR2 FYEKMQ come from the germline V gene (reference sequence).

The chain carries TRBV5-4 and TRBJ2-7; D unclear. The CDR3 loop spans 13 amino acids. V was shortened by 0 bases and J by 8 bases, with 12 bases between the two germline ends. Germline V lookup: CDR1 SGHNT, CDR2 YYREEE (reference sequence). Here the CDR3 reads CASSLGFYEQQYF. Here the CDR3 DNA reads TGTGCCAGCAGCTTGGGTTTCTACGAGCAGCAGTACTTC.

J is TRBJ1-1 and V is TRBV10-2; D remains unclear. The V gene lost 4 bases and the J gene lost 8 bases, with 11 bases spanning the gap. The CDR3 consists of 12 residues. Looked up from germline, CDR1 is WSHSY and CDR2 is SAAADI. CDR3 residues: CASSAWASEAFF. CDR3 sequence (DNA): TGCGCCAGCAGTGCGTGGGCGAGCGAAGCTTTCTTT.

The genes are TRBV7-2 and TRBJ2-3; D is uncertain. CDR1 and CDR2 (germline): SGHTA, FQGNSA. V was pared by 3 bases and J by 0 bases, with 10 bases between. The length of the CDR3 is 15 residues. The CDR3 sequence: CASSFPQDSTDTQYF. The CDR3 DNA reads TGTGCCAGCAGCTTCCCGCAGGATAGCACAGATACGCAGTATTTT.

The V and J genes are TRBV4-2 and TRBJ1-3; tentative D call: TRBD1 (5 bases). V lost 4 bases and J 7 bases, leaving 14 bases between the germline ends. Germline CDR1 reads LGHNA; CDR2 reads YNFKEQ. The CDR3 loop spans 14 amino acids. The CDR3 DNA follows: TGTGCCAGCAGCCGCATGGGGGGAAAGAACACCATATATTTT. Protein sequence: CASSRMGGKNTIYF.

V usage is TRBV15 and J usage is TRBJ1-1, with 8 bases lining up with TRBD1. J was trimmed by 7 bases and V by 0 bases; bases with no gene match: 10. CDR1 is LNHNV and CDR2 is YYDKDF in the germline V gene (reference sequence). This CDR3 is built from 16 residues. CDR3 bases: TGTGCCACCAGCAGAGAAAGGTTGGGGACAGGCCTTGAAGCTTTCTTT. It is translated as CATSRERLGTGLEAFF.

CDR3 nucleotide sequence: TGTGCCAGCAGCCAAGTACGCCGGGCCTCCGGACAGGGGGCCCCAGATACGCAGTATTTT. Protein sequence: CASSQVRRASGQGAPDTQYF. V gene TRBV4-2 combines with J gene TRBJ2-3; 11 positions match TRBD1. CDR3 length: 20 residues. The J segment lost 4 bases and the V segment lost 1 base, leaving 16 bases of the junction unmatched. CDR1 is LGHNA, CDR2 YNFKEQ, per germline.

In this sample, this clone turned up once. The CDR3 is CASSEQGGIDEQYF. The CDR3 DNA follows: TGTGCCAGCAGTGAACAGGGTGGGATAGACGAGCAGTACTTC. The gene calls are TRBV2 and TRBJ2-7; D might be TRBD1 (5 bases). Germline V gene data show CDR1 as SNHLY and CDR2 as FYNNEI. The CDR3 contains 14 residues. Trimming left V 2 bases short and J 5 bases short, with 13 bases between.

The chain carries TRBV27 and TRBJ1-1, with TRBD1 matching 7 bases. CDR3 length equals 14 residues. Germline V CDR1 and CDR2: MNHEY, SMNVEV (reference sequence). Trimming cost V 2 bases and J 4 bases; bases outside gene matches: 4. In nucleotides, the CDR3 is TGTGCCAGCAGTTTACTGGCAGGGGGCACTGAAGCTTTCTTT. Protein product: CASSLLAGGTEAFF.

V and J are TRBV7-2 and TRBJ2-3, with D possibly matching TRBD1 (5 bases). Germline-derived CDR1 and CDR2 are SGHTA and FQGNSA. The CDR3 covers 17 residues. Trimming shortened V by 3 bases and J by 4 bases, and 20 bases separated the two germline ends. CDR3 sequence (DNA): TGTGCCAGCAGCTTGGTGATAGGATGGCCAGGGTCAGATACGCAGTATTTT. Translation gives CASSLVIGWPGSDTQYF.

This chain joins TRBV5-6 and TRBJ2-6; 9 bases line up with TRBD1. This CDR3 region has 18 residues. The J segment lost 4 bases and the V segment lost 2 bases, leaving 10 bases of the junction unmatched. Germline lookup yields CDR1 SGHDT and CDR2 YYEEEE. Here the CDR3 reads CASSFPVGTGLGANVLTF. As DNA, the CDR3 is TGTGCCAGCAGCTTTCCCGTCGGGACAGGGCTCGGGGCCAACGTCCTGACTTTC.

The V gene is TRBV29-1, the J gene TRBJ1-2, with D perhaps matching TRBD1 (5 bases). Germline V lookup: CDR1 SQVTM, CDR2 ANQGSEA. Trimming stripped 5 bases from V and 6 bases from J, with 13 bases between. The CDR3 spans 12 residues. In nucleotides, the CDR3 is TGCAGCGTTACCGGGCTCAGGGATGGCTACACCTTC. This gives the protein CSVTGLRDGYTF.

The rearrangement links TRBV30 to TRBJ2-7; 8 bases match TRBD1. Germline lookup yields CDR1 GTSNPN and CDR2 SVGIG (reference sequence). This CDR3 is built from 12 residues. J was trimmed by 5 bases and V by 5 bases; bases with no gene match: 5. The CDR3 loop reads CAWGRGLHEQYF. The CDR3 DNA reads as TGTGCCTGGGGCAGGGGGCTCCACGAGCAGTACTTC.

The chain recombines TRBV15 with TRBJ2-7; 10 bases fit TRBD1. The V gene end was trimmed by 5 bases and the J gene end by 3 bases; junction bases not matched to a gene: 4. The CDR3 loop spans 14 amino acids. Per germline, CDR1 LNHNV and CDR2 YYDKDF (reference sequence). The CDR3 nucleotides are TGTGCCACCAGCGGGGGACAGGGGCACTACGAGCAGTACTTC. Its translation: CATSGGQGHYEQYF.

The rearrangement uses TRBV11-2 and TRBJ2-3; TRBD1 aligns across 10 bases. Germline CDR1 reads SGHAT; CDR2 reads FQNNGV. CDR3 length: 16 residues. Germline trimming cut 5 bases from V and 5 bases from J; bases unmatched to any gene: 10. DNA of the CDR3: TGTGCCAGCAGCCCTAGTCGGGGACAGGGGTTAGATACGCAGTATTTT. Translating gives CASSPSRGQGLDTQYF.

The V gene is TRBV29-1, the J gene TRBJ2-3, with 13 nucleotides matching TRBD2. Germline assignment: CDR1 SQVTM and CDR2 ANQGSEA. V lost 5 bases, J lost 5 bases, and 4 bases stayed unmatched. The CDR3 contains 14 residues. In DNA, the CDR3 is TGCAGCGTTAGACTAGCGGGGGGCCAAGATACGCAGTATTTT. Encoded protein: CSVRLAGGQDTQYF.

The chain employs TRBV5-3 and TRBJ2-7; 8 bases align to TRBD1. TRBV5-3 is assigned to the ORF class and has an uncertain function. Trimming cost V 4 bases and J 4 bases; bases outside gene matches: 19. The CDR3 spans 18 residues. CDR3 coding DNA: TGTGCCAGAAGCCCAAGCGTAGAGGCGGGACAGGACTTATACGAGCAGTACTTC. This codes for CARSPSVEAGQDLYEQYF.

The chain joins TRBV15 to TRBJ2-7, with TRBD2 identical over 9 bases. CDR1 and CDR2 from the germline V gene are LNHNV and YYDKDF (reference sequence). The length of the CDR3 is 15 residues. V shed 1 base and J 4 bases; nucleotides not matched to a gene: 5. This chain's CDR3 is CATSRGLAGEYEQYF. The DNA of the CDR3 is TGTGCCACCAGCAGAGGATTAGCGGGGGAGTACGAGCAGTACTTC.

This chain joins TRBV7-8 and TRBJ2-7; TRBD1 matches at 9 bases. Per germline, CDR1 SGHVS and CDR2 FQNEAQ. The CDR3 spans 14 residues. Trimming removed 4 bases from V and 2 bases from J; junction bases left unmatched: 3. CDR3 coding DNA: TGTGCCAGCAGCTACCACAGGGGGCCCTACGAGCAGTACTTC. Amino acids: CASSYHRGPYEQYF.